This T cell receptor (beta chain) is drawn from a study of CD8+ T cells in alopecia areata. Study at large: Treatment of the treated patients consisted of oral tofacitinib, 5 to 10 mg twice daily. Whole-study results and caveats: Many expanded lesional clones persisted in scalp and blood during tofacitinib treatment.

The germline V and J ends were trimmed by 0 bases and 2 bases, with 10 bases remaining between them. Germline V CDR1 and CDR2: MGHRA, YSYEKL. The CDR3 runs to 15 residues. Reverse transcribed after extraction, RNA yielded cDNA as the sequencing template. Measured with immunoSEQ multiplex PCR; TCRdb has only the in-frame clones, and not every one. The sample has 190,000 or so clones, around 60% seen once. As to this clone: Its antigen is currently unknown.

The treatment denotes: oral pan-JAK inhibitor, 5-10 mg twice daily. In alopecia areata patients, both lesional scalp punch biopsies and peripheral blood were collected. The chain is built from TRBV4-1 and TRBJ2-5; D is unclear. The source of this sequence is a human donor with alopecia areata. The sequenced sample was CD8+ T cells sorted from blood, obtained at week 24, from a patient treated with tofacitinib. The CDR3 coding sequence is TGCGCCAGCAGCCAAGATTTGGCAGAACAAGAGACCCAGTACTTC. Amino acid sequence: CASSQDLAEQETQYF.